This T cell receptor beta chain came from a study of vaccination effects on CD4 cells after COVID-19. For the study at large: The vaccine given was either BNT162b2 or mRNA-1273, in two doses. Findings of the study overall: Nearly all vaccine-induced clones in healthy recipients recognized only SARS-CoV-2.

Profiled with immunoSEQ multiplex PCR; TCRdb holds only in-frame clones, not every one. The sample contains fewer than 30,000 clones, about four fifths of which appear only once. Ahead of sequencing, the ViraFEST assay grew antigen-specific CD4+ T cells using viral peptide pools. With roughly 10 days of culture completed, CD4+ T cells were isolated. People in the vaccine group had not been infected with SARS-CoV-2 before, and their nucleocapsid antibodies were negative. PBMC cultures contained about 2 million cells per well, 10 IU/ml IL-2 and around 9.9 ug/ml peptides. Half-medium exchanges with IL-2 medium took place on days 3 and 7. On this clone itself: Its specificity is unknown.

This TCR was recovered from a human donor who received a COVID-19 vaccine. The sample was CD4+ T cells from PBMCs cultured with SARS-CoV-2 spike peptides, taken before COVID-19 vaccination.

The CDR3 here is CASSSGTSEKLFF. CDR3 nucleotides: TGTGCCAGCAGCTCCGGGACTTCTGAAAAACTGTTTTTT. V and J are TRBV5-6 and TRBJ1-4; D is perhaps TRBD1 (5 bases). CDR3 length: 13 amino acids. V shed 3 bases and J shed 7 bases, with 10 bases lying between them. Germline V lookup: CDR1 SGHDT, CDR2 YYEEEE.